This T cell receptor beta chain comes out of a study of blood T cell repertoires in COVID-19. Study as a whole: There were acute and convalescent COVID-19 samples, and they came from the United States, Italy and Spain. T cells, B-cell-depleted T cells, or PBMCs provided the cDNA or gDNA that served as material.

The CDR3 spans 16 residues. From germline, CDR1 is SNHLY and CDR2 FYNNEI. With 2 bases clipped from V and 6 bases from J, the junction kept 9 bases outside the gene matches. Per the original methods: Estimates of nucleated cell counts were drawn from the amplification of reference gene primers. Method: immunoSEQ multiplex PCR; TCRdb's copy keeps in-frame clones and lacks some. That table furnishes V, J and clone size, whereas the DNA furnished D and trimming. The data contain 250,000 to 300,000 clones, 81% of them singletons. Sequenced input: peripheral blood. The chain combines TRBV2 with TRBJ2-3, with 9 bases aligning to TRBD2. The sequence was obtained from a woman between 55 and 75 years old with active or convalescent COVID-19. CDR3 in DNA: TGTGCCAGCAGTGAACTTGGCGGGGGGGGTATGGATACGCAGTATTTT. Its translation is CASSELGGGGMDTQYF.